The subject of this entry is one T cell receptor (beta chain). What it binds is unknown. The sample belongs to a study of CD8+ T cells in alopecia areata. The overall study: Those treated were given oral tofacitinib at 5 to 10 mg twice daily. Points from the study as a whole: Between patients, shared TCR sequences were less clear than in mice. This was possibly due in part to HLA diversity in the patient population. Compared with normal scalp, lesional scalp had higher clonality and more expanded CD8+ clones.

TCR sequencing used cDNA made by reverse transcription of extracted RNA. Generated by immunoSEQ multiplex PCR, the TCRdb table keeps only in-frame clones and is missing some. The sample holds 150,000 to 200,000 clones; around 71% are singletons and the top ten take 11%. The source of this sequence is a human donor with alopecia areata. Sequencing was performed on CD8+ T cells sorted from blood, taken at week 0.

As DNA, the CDR3 is TGTGCCAGCACTTCAGGCACAGATACGCAGTATTTT. Translated: CASTSGTDTQYF. The gene calls are TRBV27 and TRBJ2-3; D ambiguous. V lost 7 bases and J lost 1, with 6 bases in between. Germline V gene sequence: CDR1 MNHEY, CDR2 SMNVEV (reference sequence). There are 12 residues in the CDR3.